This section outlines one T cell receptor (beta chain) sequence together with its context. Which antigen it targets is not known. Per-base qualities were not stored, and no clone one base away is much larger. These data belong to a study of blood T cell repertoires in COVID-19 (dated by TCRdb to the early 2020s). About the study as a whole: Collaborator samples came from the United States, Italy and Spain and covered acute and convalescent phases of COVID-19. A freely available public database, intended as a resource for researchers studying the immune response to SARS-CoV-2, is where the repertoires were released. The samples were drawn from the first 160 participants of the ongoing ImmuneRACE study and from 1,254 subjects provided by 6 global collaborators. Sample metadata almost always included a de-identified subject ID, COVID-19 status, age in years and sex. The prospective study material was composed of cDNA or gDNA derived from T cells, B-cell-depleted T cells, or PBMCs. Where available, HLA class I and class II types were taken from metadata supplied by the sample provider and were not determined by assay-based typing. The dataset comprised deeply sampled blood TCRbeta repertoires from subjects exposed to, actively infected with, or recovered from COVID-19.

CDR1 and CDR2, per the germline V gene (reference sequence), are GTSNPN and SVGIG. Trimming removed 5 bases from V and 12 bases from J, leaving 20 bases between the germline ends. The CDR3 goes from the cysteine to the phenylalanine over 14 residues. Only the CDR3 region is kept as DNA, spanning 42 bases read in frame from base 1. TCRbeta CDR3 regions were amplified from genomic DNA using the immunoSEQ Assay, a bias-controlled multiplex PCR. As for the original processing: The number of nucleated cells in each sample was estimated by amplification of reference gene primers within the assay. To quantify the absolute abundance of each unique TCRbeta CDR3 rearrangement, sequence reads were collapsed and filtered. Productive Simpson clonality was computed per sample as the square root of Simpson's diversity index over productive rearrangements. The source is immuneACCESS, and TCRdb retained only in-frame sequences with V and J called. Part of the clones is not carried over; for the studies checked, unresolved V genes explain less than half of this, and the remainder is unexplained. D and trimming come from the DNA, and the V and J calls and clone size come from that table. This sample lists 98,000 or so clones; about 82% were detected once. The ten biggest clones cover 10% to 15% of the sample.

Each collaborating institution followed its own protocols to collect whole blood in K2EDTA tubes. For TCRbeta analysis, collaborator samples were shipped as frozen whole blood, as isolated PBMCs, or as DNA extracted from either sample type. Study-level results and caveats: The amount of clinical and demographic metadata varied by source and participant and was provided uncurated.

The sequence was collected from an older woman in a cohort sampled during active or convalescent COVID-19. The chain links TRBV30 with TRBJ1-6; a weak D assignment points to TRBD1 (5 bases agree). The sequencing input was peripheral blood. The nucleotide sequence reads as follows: TGTGCCTGGCTGGGGGGGACCCAGGTGGGACCCCTCCACTTT. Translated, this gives CAWLGGTQVGPLHF.